This TCR beta chain is drawn from a study of OX40 agonist ivuxolimab in advanced cancers. For the study at large: Patients received ivuxolimab, an intravenous treatment, every 2 weeks at 0.01 to 10 mg/kg. Each dose-escalation patient presented with hepatocellular carcinoma, melanoma, renal cell or head and neck cancer.

This clone appeared once. Its cognate antigen is unknown. The ends lost 2 bases at V and 0 bases at J; junction bases unmatched: 7. Germline loops: CDR1 LNHNV, CDR2 YYDKDF (reference sequence). This CDR3 comprises 16 residues. Assay: immunoSEQ multiplex PCR; the TCRdb copy retains only in-frame clones and omits some. Here the sample spans 45,000 to 50,000 clones, about nine tenths being singletons. Broader study findings: The 0.1-3.0 mg/kg partial responders had among the lowest clonal expansion.

Here the sequenced sample was CD4+ or CD8+ T cells sorted from blood, taken in a trial of the OX40 agonist ivuxolimab. The rearrangement joins TRBV15 to TRBJ2-7, with 7 bases that match TRBD1. The TCR comes from an adult with an advanced solid tumor such as melanoma, head and neck, liver or kidney cancer. CDR3: CATSRIYQGDSYEQYF. CDR3 coding DNA: TGTGCCACCAGCAGAATATATCAGGGGGACTCCTACGAGCAGTACTTC.